What follows describes a single TCR beta chain. This specimen belongs to a study of blood T cell repertoires in COVID-19. Original processing notes: Amplification with reference gene primers provided the estimates of nucleated cell counts. Only in-frame clones appear in the TCRdb table, and some are missing; sequencing was by immunoSEQ multiplex PCR. V and J calls plus clone size are reproduced from that table; the DNA served to infer D and trimming. The sample has tens of thousands of clones, about 80% seen once. The V end lost 1 base, the J end lost 2 bases, and 12 bases lay between the germline ends. This CDR3 is built from 16 residues. Per germline, CDR1 LGHDT and CDR2 YNNKEL (reference sequence).

This chain joins TRBV3-1 (or the pseudogene TRBV3-2) and TRBJ2-1; maybe TRBD2 (5 bases). The source of this sequence is a woman in her 70s with acute or convalescent COVID-19. Sequenced input: peripheral blood. CDR3 sequence (DNA): TGTGCCAGCAGCCAAGTTGGAGGTGGCGCCTACAATGAGCAGTTCTTC. This gives the protein CASSQVGGGAYNEQFF.